The 20 T cell receptor beta chains reported below all come from one sample, sequenced in a study of Graves' ophthalmopathy and Graves' hyperthyroidism. Amplifying from RNA transcripts, the study obtained TCR beta CDR3 regions. HTBI primers were employed in first-round RT-PCR, then a second-round multiplex PCR followed. TCRdb itself ran the multiplex PCR reads through MiXCR, one entry per CDR3 protein. The repertoire includes about 220,000 distinct CDR3 sequences, around a fifth of them detected once, and roughly 40% sits in the top ten. Sequenced: peripheral blood. The receptors come from a woman in her forties or fifties with Graves' ophthalmopathy.

The rearrangement joins TRBV12-3 or TRBV12-4 to TRBJ2-7, with unresolved D. The V end lost 2 bases, the J end lost 1 base, and 9 bases lay between the germline ends. The CDR3 has 14 amino acids. The CDR3 loop reads CASSLLSGSYEQYF. In DNA form, the CDR3 reads TGTGCCAGCAGTTTATTATCCGGATCCTACGAGCAGTACTTC.

The chain links TRBV30 to TRBJ2-7, with TRBD2 as a possible D gene (6 bases). The CDR3 is 16 amino acids. Germline CDR1 reads GTSNPN; CDR2 reads SVGIG (reference sequence). Between the trimmed V and J ends, which lost 2 bases and 8 bases, there was a span of 25 bases. DNA of the CDR3: TGTGCCTGGAGTCCCCTTAAACCGGGGACTTCCCCCCAGCAGTACTTC. Its protein product is CAWSPLKPGTSPQQYF.

This clonotype was counted ten times or more. The J gene is TRBJ1-1, the V gene TRBV27; D ambiguous. Germline CDR1 and CDR2: MNHEY and SMNVEV (reference sequence). There are 11 residues in the CDR3. Trimming took off 8 bases at V and 5 bases at J, with 9 bases between the two ends. CDR3 sequence: CASSGGTEAFF. The CDR3 DNA sequence: TGTGCCAGCTCAGGAGGGACTGAAGCTTTCTTT.

The sample holds many counts of this clonotype. This CDR3 reads CASRSGTGGRVDGYTF. The CDR3 DNA is TGTGCCAGCAGGTCAGGCACAGGGGGCAGGGTGGATGGCTACACCTTC. The chain uses TRBV25-1 and TRBJ1-2; TRBD1 matches at 9 bases. Germline V CDR1 and CDR2: MGHDK, SYGVNS. The CDR3 is made up of 16 amino acids. The ends lost 6 bases at V and 6 bases at J; junction bases unmatched: 14.

This clonotype was observed many times. The genes are TRBV6-5 and TRBJ2-7; 9 nucleotides line up with TRBD1. J gave up 6 bases and V 6 bases, and 9 bases lay outside the gene matches. Germline assignment: CDR1 MNHEY and CDR2 SVGAGI. CDR3 length: 14 amino acids. DNA of the CDR3: TGTGCCAGCAGGCCCGGGACAGGGTCCACCGAGCAGTACTTC. Translated: CASRPGTGSTEQYF.

Ten or more counts support this clonotype. This chain links TRBV19 with TRBJ1-2; 7 nucleotides align to TRBD1. The CDR3 extends over 22 amino acids. From germline, CDR1 is LNHDA and CDR2 SQIVND (reference sequence). V was clipped by 4 bases and J by 12 bases; unmatched bases: 38. CDR3 sequence reads: CASSTGVRRKDRAWAPAVVDTF. In DNA, the CDR3 is TGTGCCAGTAGTACAGGCGTGAGACGCAAAGACAGGGCGTGGGCCCCGGCGGTCGTTGACACCTTC.

This clonotype occurred many times. In DNA form, the CDR3 reads TGTGCCAGCACTGGGGGGGATGGGCAGTATTTT. Its translation is CASTGGDGQYF. The chain joins TRBV27 to TRBJ2-3, with 7 bases fitting TRBD2. CDR1 MNHEY and CDR2 SMNVEV come from the germline V gene (reference sequence). The CDR3 length is 11 residues. V trimming: 7 bases; J trimming: 11 bases; junction bases outside the gene matches: 6.

This clonotype was detected a few times. This chain connects TRBV19 to TRBJ2-3; TRBD1 agrees at 9 bases. The V gene end was trimmed by 4 bases and the J gene end by 6 bases; junction bases not matched to a gene: 8. The CDR3 contains 15 residues. The germline gives CDR1 LNHDA, CDR2 SQIVND (reference sequence). DNA of the CDR3: TGTGCCAGTAGTAAACCGGGACAGGGTAGGGATACGCAGTATTTT. Its translation: CASSKPGQGRDTQYF.

This clonotype appeared many times. The genes are TRBV5-1 and TRBJ2-5; TRBD2 aligns across 8 bases. Per the germline V gene, CDR1 is SGHRS and CDR2 is YFSETQ. V trimming: 1 base; J trimming: 3 bases; junction bases outside the gene matches: 2. The CDR3 has 14 amino acids. Written as DNA, the CDR3 is TGCGCCAGCAGCTTGTCACTAGCGGAAGAGACCCAGTACTTC. Translating gives CASSLSLAEETQYF. The full variable domain, with the rest looked up from reference TRBV5-1 and TRBJ2-5, is KAGVTQTPRYLIKTRGQQVTLSCSPISGHRSVSWYQQTPGQGLQFLFEYFSETQRNKGNFPGRFSGRQFSNSRSEMNVSTLELGDSALYLCASSLSLAEETQYFGPGTRLLVL.

This clonotype has ten or more counts. J is TRBJ1-1 and V is TRBV6-5; D is unresolved. Trimming left V 11 bases short and J 7 bases short, with 14 bases between. The CDR3 loop spans 11 amino acids. CDR1 and CDR2 from the germline V gene are MNHEY and SVGAGI. CDR3 protein: CAASGAGEAFF. The CDR3 DNA follows: TGTGCCGCCTCCGGCGCTGGTGAAGCTTTCTTT.

This clonotype was counted ten times or more. The chain recombines TRBV6-2 or TRBV6-3 with TRBJ1-5; 9 bases line up with TRBD1. The CDR3 is 16 amino acids. CDR1 is MNHEY and CDR2 is SVGEGT in the germline V gene. Germline trimming cut 5 bases from V and 8 bases from J; bases unmatched to any gene: 13. In DNA, the CDR3 is TGTGCCAGCAGTACAAGGACAGGGGTCCTTGGCAAGCCCCAGCATTTT. It translates to CASSTRTGVLGKPQHF.

This clonotype has ten or more counts. V usage is TRBV28 and J usage is TRBJ1-1; no firm D call. Per germline, CDR1 MDHEN and CDR2 SYDVKM. The CDR3 is 14 amino acids. V dropped 7 bases and J dropped 1 base, with 13 bases sitting between them. CDR3: CASIASGANTEAFF. CDR3 in DNA: TGTGCCAGCATTGCGAGTGGCGCGAACACTGAAGCTTTCTTT.

The chain recombines TRBV2 with TRBJ1-2; 8 positions match TRBD1. This CDR3 contains 13 residues. The J segment lost 2 bases and the V segment lost 9 bases, leaving 5 bases of the junction unmatched. Germline lookup yields CDR1 SNHLY and CDR2 FYNNEI. CDR3: CASTRTGNYGYTF. In DNA form, the CDR3 reads TGTGCCAGTACTAGGACAGGGAACTATGGCTACACCTTC. Full variable domain (missing parts from reference TRBV2 and TRBJ1-2): EPEVTQTPSHQVTQMGQEVILRCVPISNHLYFYWYRQILGQKVEFLVSFYNNEISEKSEIFDDQFSVERPDGSNFTLKIRSTKLEDSAMYFCASTRTGNYGYTFGSGTRLTVV.

This clonotype was recorded at least ten times. This chain connects TRBV11-2 to TRBJ2-7; TRBD2 aligns across 8 bases. With 3 bases clipped from V and 0 bases from J, the junction kept 7 bases outside the gene matches. The length of the CDR3 is 16 residues. Germline CDR1 and CDR2: SGHAT and FQNNGV. The CDR3 spells CASSFRSLAGSYEQYF. CDR3 nucleotide sequence: TGTGCCAGCAGCTTCAGGTCCCTAGCGGGCTCCTACGAGCAGTACTTC.

This clonotype was counted at least ten times. The rearrangement uses TRBV15 and TRBJ2-2; D gene uncertain. The germline CDR1 and CDR2 sequences are LNHNV and YYDKDF (reference sequence). Trimming took off 4 bases at V and 0 bases at J, with 6 bases between the two ends. The CDR3 is 14 amino acids. CDR3 loop: CATSIQTNTGELFF. The CDR3 nucleotides read TGTGCCACCAGCATACAGACGAACACCGGGGAGCTGTTTTTT.

This clonotype appeared many times. The chain links TRBV4-1 to TRBJ1-2; the D is unclear. In germline, CDR1 is MGHRA, CDR2 YSYEKL. CDR3 size: 13 residues. Trimming removed 2 bases at V and 10 bases at J, with 14 bases between. In DNA form, the CDR3 reads TGCGCCAGCAGCCAACCCCAGAGAAAGTTCTACACCTTC. This gives the protein CASSQPQRKFYTF.

Only a few counts were recorded for this clonotype. The rearrangement joins TRBV18 to TRBJ1-5; the D gene is possibly TRBD1 (5 bases). The V gene's germline CDR1 is KGHSH and CDR2 LQKENI. This CDR3 comprises 13 residues. The ends were cut back, 6 bases at V and 4 bases at J, with 10 bases in the middle. The CDR3 protein is CASSTGSNQPQHF. As DNA, the CDR3 is TGTGCCAGCTCTACAGGCTCTAATCAGCCCCAGCATTTT.

The chain has TRBV15 and TRBJ2-5; 7 bases are shared with TRBD1. The CDR3 is 14 residues long. With 3 bases clipped from V and 2 bases from J, the junction kept 3 bases outside the gene matches. Germline-derived CDR1 and CDR2 are LNHNV and YYDKDF (reference sequence). The CDR3 sequence is CATSRTGYQETQYF. CDR3 DNA sequence: TGTGCCACCAGCAGGACAGGGTATCAAGAGACCCAGTACTTC.

This clonotype came up many times. The chain joins TRBV12-5 to TRBJ2-5, with D uncertain. Germline CDR1 and CDR2: LGHNT and FRNRAP. The V end lost 6 bases, the J end lost 5 bases, and 7 bases lay between the germline ends. The CDR3 is 11 amino acids. The CDR3: CASGHGETQYF. CDR3 nucleotide sequence: TGTGCTAGTGGCCACGGCGAGACCCAGTACTTC.

This clonotype was detected ten times or more. This chain joins TRBV11-2 and TRBJ2-1, with 7 bases lining up with TRBD2. Trimming removed 4 bases from V and 4 bases from J; junction bases left unmatched: 10. The CDR3 is 16 amino acids. CDR1 is SGHAT, CDR2 FQNNGV, per germline. The CDR3 loop reads CASSSLRGGRYNEQFF. CDR3 in DNA: TGTGCCAGCAGCTCCTTGAGGGGAGGGCGGTACAATGAGCAGTTCTTC.